The 5 T cell receptor beta chains below come from one sample, sequenced in a study of T cell changes during pregnancy in multiple sclerosis. Generated by immunoSEQ multiplex PCR, the TCRdb table keeps only in-frame clones and is missing some. This table has 40,000 to 45,000 clones, roughly 90% appearing once. Sequenced material: CD4+ T cells from peripheral blood mononuclear cells, taken before pregnancy. Source of these receptors: a female donor with multiple sclerosis, enrolled in a pregnancy study.

The rearrangement uses TRBV9 and TRBJ2-1; 8 positions agree with TRBD2. The germline V gene has CDR1 SGDLS and CDR2 YYNGEE. The CDR3 spans 16 residues. The V and J ends lost 0 bases and 0 bases, in that order; junction bases with no gene match: 2. DNA of the CDR3: TGTGCCAGCAGCGTAGAACTAGCGGACTCCTACAATGAGCAGTTCTTC. This gives the protein CASSVELADSYNEQFF.

The chain recombines TRBV6-5 with TRBJ1-2; tentatively, D is TRBD1 (6 bases). The germline CDR1 and CDR2 sequences are MNHEY and SVGAGI. V lost 6 bases to trimming and J lost 8 bases, with 22 bases between them. The CDR3 covers 15 residues. The CDR3 DNA is TGTGCCAGCAGCCCTCCGGGACACACCTCGGGAGGCTACACCTTC. Translated: CASSPPGHTSGGYTF.

The rearrangement joins TRBV28 to TRBJ2-5; 15 bases agree with TRBD2. CDR1 and CDR2 from the germline V gene are MDHEN and SYDVKM. V lost 6 bases to trimming and J lost 4 bases; unmatched junction nucleotides: 12. This CDR3 spans 18 amino acids. The CDR3: CASRTPPTGLAGGETQYF. Written as DNA, the CDR3 is TGTGCCAGCAGAACTCCCCCAACGGGACTAGCGGGAGGAGAGACCCAGTACTTC.

The V and J genes are TRBV9 and TRBJ1-2; TRBD1 matches at 9 bases. The CDR3 sequence is 18 residues long. The trim removed 5 bases at V and 1 base at J, leaving 15 bases unmatched. The germline gives CDR1 SGDLS, CDR2 YYNGEE. The CDR3 region is CASRGPGTGTFSNYGYTF. Written as DNA, the CDR3 is TGTGCCAGCAGGGGACCCGGGACAGGGACGTTTAGTAACTATGGCTACACCTTC.

The V gene is TRBV5-8, the J gene TRBJ1-2; perhaps TRBD1 as D (5 bases). CDR3 length: 13 residues. Germline values: CDR1 SGHTS, CDR2 YDEGEE. V lost 5 bases to trimming and J lost 8 bases, with 16 bases between them. The CDR3 protein is CASSRDGGRGYTF. As DNA, the CDR3 is TGTGCCAGCAGTCGGGACGGGGGAAGGGGCTACACCTTC.